Sequencing of this T cell receptor beta chain was carried out in a study of T cells after yellow fever vaccination (dated by TCRdb to the late 2010s). With regard to the full study: Libraries from fractions with low cell numbers were prepared with the SMART-Seq v4 Ultra Low Input RNA kit. Two healthy male donors, one aged 18 to 30 and one aged 30 to 40 years, made up the cohort. Blood was collected at multiple timepoints before and after primary and secondary immunization, and bulk PBMC replicates and cell subsets were isolated. Bulk TCR alpha and beta repertoires were sequenced longitudinally to track T-cell clones before and after primary and booster YFV17D yellow fever vaccination. What the authors observed across the whole study: A small share of clonotypes occurred in both CD4 and CD8 compartments, likely arising from convergent recombination. Compared with the primary T-cell response, the secondary T-cell response was faster but weaker, reaching its peak on day 5 rather than on day 15. FACS-sorted repertoires could contain abundant contaminating clonotypes from the bulk population, so computational filtering was required. The study included only two donors, which limits how far the findings can be generalized. After the booster, most clones that had expanded after primary vaccination were detected again (nearly 98% of CD4 and around nine tenths of CD8), suggesting broad maintenance of memory.

Synthesis of TCR cDNA relied on 5'RACE template switching, a step that introduced a universal primer site along with unique molecular identifiers. cDNA synthesis was primed from both the TCR alpha and TCR beta constant segments. Two PCR steps were used to amplify libraries, with sample barcodes and sequencing adapters being added in the second step. Sequencing of libraries was done on Illumina HiSeq 2500 (2x100 bp) or NovaSeq (2x150 bp). As for the authors' bioinformatics: Demultiplexing of reads and collapsing into UMI consensus sequences were performed with MIGEC, and V(D)J alignment was carried out with MiXCR. Vaccine-responding clonotypes were defined with edgeR using replicate PBMC samples, requiring FDR below 0.01 and a log2 fold change above 5 up to day 15. Each bulk clonotype was labeled CD4 or CD8 based on which sequenced repertoire, CD4 or CD8, contained the clonotype at higher abundance. Using fastp trimming at Q25 and MiXCR clonotype assembly, TCRdb reanalyzed the public sequencing data and kept in-frame beta chains. Entries are consolidated by CDR3 protein sequence, retaining the most common genes and DNA. These V and J calls rely on TCRdb rather than the paper's analysis. In this sample the table shows fewer than 650,000 distinct CDR3 sequences, about a fifth of which occur a single time. Jointly, the top ten make up approximately 16% of the sample.

In the case of this clonotype: Which antigen it targets is not known. No much larger clone exists at a distance of one base, and base qualities are not known.

The treatment or condition label, as the study defines it: live attenuated yellow fever vaccine strain. At every blood-draw timepoint, two biological replicates of bulk PBMCs were collected. A standard Ficoll-Paque protocol was used to isolate PBMCs from peripheral blood. TriZol was used to extract RNA from bulk PBMCs, CD4 and CD8 fractions, and dextramer-positive and dextramer-negative fractions. Reading the germline V gene (reference sequence) gives CDR1 SGHNT and CDR2 YYREEE. V sheds 3 bases and J sheds 5 bases, leaving 15 bases between their ends. The CDR3 goes from the cysteine to the phenylalanine over 14 residues. Only the CDR3 part of the read is kept: 42 bases, read in frame from the first base.

The chain employs TRBV5-4 and TRBJ2-7; the best D guess is TRBD2, with 6 bases matching. The sequencing here drew on PBMCs, taken about 21 days after the first yellow fever vaccination. The source is a man aged 18 to 30 who received the YFV17D yellow fever vaccine. The CDR3 region has the sequence CASSSYGGGDEQYF. The nucleotide sequence reads TGTGCCAGCAGCTCATACGGGGGTGGGGACGAGCAGTACTTC.